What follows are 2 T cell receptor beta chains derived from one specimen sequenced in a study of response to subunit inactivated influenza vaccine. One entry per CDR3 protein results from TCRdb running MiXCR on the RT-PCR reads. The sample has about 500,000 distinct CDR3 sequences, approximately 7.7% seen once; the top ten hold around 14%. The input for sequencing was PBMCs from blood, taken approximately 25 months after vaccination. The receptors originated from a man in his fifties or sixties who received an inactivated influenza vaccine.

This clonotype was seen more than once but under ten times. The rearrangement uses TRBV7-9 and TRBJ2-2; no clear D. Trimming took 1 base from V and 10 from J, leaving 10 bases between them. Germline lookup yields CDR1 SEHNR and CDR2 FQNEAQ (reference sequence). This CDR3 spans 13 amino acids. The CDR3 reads CASSLGGDEELFF. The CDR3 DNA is TGTGCCAGCAGCTTAGGAGGCGACGAGGAGCTGTTTTTT.

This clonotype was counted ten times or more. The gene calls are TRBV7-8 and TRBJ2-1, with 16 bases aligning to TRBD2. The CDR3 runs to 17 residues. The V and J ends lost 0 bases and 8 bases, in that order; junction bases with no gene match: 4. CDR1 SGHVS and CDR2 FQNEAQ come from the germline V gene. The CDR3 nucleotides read TGTGCCAGCAGCTTAGCGGGGACTAGCGGGAGGGCCTATGAGCAGTTCTTC. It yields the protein CASSLAGTSGRAYEQFF.